Listed here is a single T cell receptor (beta chain). This record belongs to a study of blood T cell repertoires in COVID-19. Study-wide background: Researchers got acute and convalescent COVID-19 samples from the United States, Italy and Spain. Sources were T cells, B-cell-depleted T cells, or PBMCs; the material itself was cDNA or gDNA.

Produced via immunoSEQ multiplex PCR; TCRdb's table is partial and in-frame only. This table has 35,000 to 40,000 clones, about 88% appearing once. Germline V gene data show CDR1 as MNHEY and CDR2 as SVGAGI. This CDR3 contains 16 residues. The V and J ends lost 2 bases and 7 bases, in that order; junction bases with no gene match: 11. The sequence was obtained from a man in his 70s with active COVID-19. The rearrangement uses TRBV6-5 and TRBJ1-5; 7 nucleotides align to TRBD1. The material sequenced was peripheral blood. CDR3 sequence (DNA): TGTGCCAGCAGTTACCTCCCTACAGGGGTAGGGCAGCCCCAGCATTTT. It encodes CASSYLPTGVGQPQHF.